Presented here are 27 T cell receptor beta chains from one specimen sequenced in a study of T cell responses to AZD1222 COVID-19 vaccine. Assay: immunoSEQ multiplex PCR; the TCRdb copy retains only in-frame clones and omits some. The sample lists 75,000 to 90,000 clones; approximately 91% were seen once. The material sequenced was peripheral blood, taken on day 0 of AZD1222 vaccination. The receptors stem from an adult in good health.

The chain employs TRBV6-5 and TRBJ1-3, with TRBD1 matching 9 bases. There are 15 residues in the CDR3. CDR1 MNHEY and CDR2 SVGAGI come from the germline V gene. V dropped 2 bases and J dropped 6; count of bases not matched to a gene: 5. CDR3 bases: TGTGCCAGCAGTTACGGGACAGGGTCTCAAAACACCATATATTTT. It codes for CASSYGTGSQNTIYF.

This chain links TRBV2 with TRBJ2-2; 7 positions match TRBD2. This CDR3 is 14 amino acids long. After removal of 4 bases from V and 6 bases from J, the junction contained 5 bases not matched to a gene. Germline loops: CDR1 SNHLY, CDR2 FYNNEI. The CDR3 nucleotides read TGTGCCAGCAGTGTACTAGCGCGGTCCGGGGAGCTGTTTTTT. It is translated as CASSVLARSGELFF. Full variable domain (remainder filled in from reference TRBV2 and TRBJ2-2): EPEVTQTPSHQVTQMGQEVILRCVPISNHLYFYWYRQILGQKVEFLVSFYNNEISEKSEIFDDQFSVERPDGSNFTLKIRSTKLEDSAMYFCASSVLARSGELFFGEGSRLTVL.

This chain joins TRBV7-2 and TRBJ1-6; D call uncertain. Germline V gene lookup returns CDR1 SGHTA and CDR2 FQGNSA. This CDR3 spans 14 amino acids. The germline V and J ends were trimmed by 5 bases and 0 bases, with 5 bases remaining between them. The CDR3 nucleotides read TGTGCCAGCAGCCTCAGCTCCTATAATTCACCCCTCCACTTT. As protein: CASSLSSYNSPLHF.

The J gene is TRBJ1-2, the V gene TRBV6-4, with D unresolved. Trimming removed 5 bases from V and 8 bases from J, with 18 bases in between. The CDR3 has 14 amino acids. Germline CDR1 reads MRHNA; CDR2 reads SNTAGT. CDR3 sequence: CASSYDLHGNGYTF. The CDR3 bases are TGTGCCAGCAGTTACGACCTACACGGGAACGGCTACACCTTC.

The chain recombines TRBV12-2 with TRBJ2-3; the table's TRBD2 call for D was not verified on the DNA. TRBV12-2 is classified as a pseudogene. This CDR3 contains 14 residues. The CDR3: CASRLVGGADTQYF. In DNA, the CDR3 is TGTGCAAGTCGCCTGGTTGGGGGGGCAGATACGCAGTATTTT.

The V call is TRBV19, the J call TRBJ1-2, with D uncertain. Germline values: CDR1 LNHDA, CDR2 SQIVND (reference sequence). V dropped 10 bases and J dropped 8 bases, with 17 bases sitting between them. CDR3 length: 12 residues. CDR3 in amino acids: CATKIPGGGYTF. The CDR3 DNA follows: TGTGCCACAAAGATCCCCGGCGGCGGCTACACCTTC.

This chain joins TRBV19 and TRBJ1-1; the D is unclear. This CDR3 is 14 amino acids long. The germline gives CDR1 LNHDA, CDR2 SQIVND (reference sequence). V lost 3 bases and J lost 1, with 9 bases in between. The CDR3 coding sequence is TGTGCCAGTAGTATCAAGCATTCGAACACTGAAGCTTTCTTT. It specifies CASSIKHSNTEAFF.

The chain has TRBV7-8 and TRBJ2-1; TRBD1 might be the D (5 bases). The V end was cut by 5 bases, the J end by 4 bases, with 6 bases between. Germline CDR1 SGHVS, CDR2 FQNEAQ. CDR3 size: 12 residues. CDR3 sequence: CASSPGYNEQFF. CDR3 bases: TGTGCCAGCAGCCCAGGGTACAATGAGCAGTTCTTC.

The chain recombines TRBV9 with TRBJ1-6, with TRBD1 matching 7 bases. The trim removed 0 bases at V and 10 bases at J, leaving 4 bases unmatched. CDR1 and CDR2 (germline): SGDLS, YYNGEE. The CDR3 spans 14 residues. The CDR3 reads CASSVGQGESPLHF. CDR3 bases: TGTGCCAGCAGCGTAGGACAGGGAGAATCACCCCTCCACTTT.

Comment on this clone: At one boundary the junction diverges from the germline segment, which might be a read error. V is TRBV12-3 or TRBV12-4 and J is TRBJ1-3; TRBD1 matches 9 bases. The length of the CDR3 is 11 residues. CDR3 nucleotide sequence: TGTGCCAGCAGTAACTGGGACAGGGAGGACTTT. Its protein is CASSNWDREDF.

The chain recombines TRBV19 with TRBJ1-4, with TRBD1 as a possible D gene (5 bases). CDR1 is LNHDA and CDR2 is SQIVND in the germline V gene (reference sequence). Trimming took 5 bases from V and 8 from J, leaving 18 bases between them. This CDR3 has 15 residues. The CDR3 loop reads CASSLPGGLGEKLFF. The CDR3 bases are TGTGCCAGTAGTTTACCCGGGGGTTTGGGCGAAAAACTGTTTTTT. Complete variable domain (other parts from reference TRBV19 and TRBJ1-4): DGGITQSPKYLFRKEGQNVTLSCEQNLNHDAMYWYRQDPGQGLRLIYYSQIVNDFQKGDIAEGYSVSREKKESFPLTVTSAQKNPTAFYLCASSLPGGLGEKLFFGSGTQLSVL.

This chain joins TRBV28 and TRBJ2-3; 9 bases line up with TRBD2. The CDR3 is made up of 16 amino acids. CDR1 and CDR2 (germline): MDHEN, SYDVKM. The V segment lost 4 bases and the J segment 0 bases; nucleotides outside the gene matches: 5. The CDR3 nucleotides are TGTGCCAGCAGTTCGTCTAGCGGGGAGAGCACAGATACGCAGTATTTT. It codes for CASSSSSGESTDTQYF.

The rearrangement uses TRBV5-6 and TRBJ2-7; 9 nucleotides match TRBD2. Per the germline V gene, CDR1 is SGHDT and CDR2 is YYEEEE. The CDR3 sequence is 16 residues long. After removal of 0 bases from V and 5 bases from J, the junction contained 9 bases not matched to a gene. CDR3 protein: CASSLDVAGGPHEQYF. CDR3 sequence (DNA): TGTGCCAGCAGCTTGGATGTGGCGGGGGGGCCTCACGAGCAGTACTTC.

V gene TRBV25-1 combines with J gene TRBJ1-4; D gene unclear. V shed 4 bases and J shed 6 bases, with 18 bases lying between them. The CDR3 spans 16 residues. The germline CDR1 and CDR2 sequences are MGHDK and SYGVNS. The CDR3 coding sequence is TGTGCCAGCAGTGTTCCCCCGCCCCCGAGTGATGAAAAACTGTTTTTT. It yields the protein CASSVPPPPSDEKLFF.

This clone is a singleton in its sample. The chain employs TRBV6-1 and TRBJ2-5, with D tentatively TRBD2 (6 bases). V was pared by 1 base and J by 4 bases, with 10 bases between. CDR1 MNHNS and CDR2 SASEGT come from the germline V gene. The CDR3 runs to 14 residues. The CDR3 DNA sequence: TGTGCCAGCAGTGAAGGTTGGGGAGGAGAGACCCAGTACTTC. Translating gives CASSEGWGGETQYF.

This rearrangement joins TRBV5-1 to TRBJ1-1; TRBD1 matches 9 bases. J was trimmed by 7 bases and V by 0 bases; bases with no gene match: 4. Germline assignment: CDR1 SGHRS and CDR2 YFSETQ. The CDR3 runs 14 residues. CDR3 sequence: CASSLAGTGIEAFF. The CDR3 bases are TGCGCCAGCAGCTTGGCCGGGACAGGGATTGAAGCTTTCTTT.

The chain carries TRBV6-2 or TRBV6-3 and TRBJ2-5, with TRBD2 matching over 9 bases. The V segment lost 4 bases and the J segment 5 bases; nucleotides outside the gene matches: 5. Germline V gives CDR1 MNHEY, CDR2 SVGEGT. CDR3 length: 14 amino acids. CDR3 in DNA: TGTGCCAGCAGTTGGAGCGGGGGGTGGGAGACCCAGTACTTC. This sequence encodes CASSWSGGWETQYF.

The chain joins TRBV11-3 to TRBJ2-3; D remains ambiguous. V lost 4 bases, J lost 8 bases, and 10 bases lay in between. The CDR3 length is 12 residues. Germline V gene data show CDR1 as SGHNT and CDR2 as YENEEA. This CDR3 is CASSYSWGTQYF. The CDR3, as DNA: TGTGCCAGCAGCTATTCGTGGGGTACGCAGTATTTT.

V and J are TRBV10-3 and TRBJ1-4; possible D gene TRBD1, 6 bases. The CDR3 has 14 amino acids. Trimming took 4 bases from V and 3 from J, leaving 9 bases between them. Germline CDR1 ENHRY, CDR2 SYGVKD. This chain's CDR3 is CAISAQGANEKLFF. DNA of the CDR3: TGTGCCATCAGTGCACAGGGAGCTAATGAAAAACTGTTTTTT.

The V and J genes are TRBV9 and TRBJ1-2, with 12 bases lining up with TRBD1. Germline CDR1 is SGDLS and CDR2 is YYNGEE. This CDR3 spans 15 amino acids. V was pared by 3 bases and J by 3 bases, with 3 bases of the junction left unmatched. The CDR3 sequence is CASSAGTGGDYGYTF. The CDR3 bases are TGTGCCAGCAGCGCGGGGACAGGGGGCGACTATGGCTACACCTTC.

DNA of the CDR3: TGTGCCACCAGTGATCCAGGGGTCGTGAGGGCTGGGGCCAACGTCCTGACTTTC. Translating gives CATSDPGVVRAGANVLTF. The V and J genes are TRBV24-1 and TRBJ2-6; perhaps TRBD1 as D (6 bases). V dropped 3 bases and J dropped 2 bases, with 16 bases sitting between them. The CDR3 consists of 18 residues. Germline assignment: CDR1 KGHDR and CDR2 SFDVKD.

The chain carries TRBV28 and TRBJ1-2; D may be TRBD1 (5 bases). CDR1 MDHEN and CDR2 SYDVKM come from the germline V gene. The CDR3 contains 12 residues. V lost 4 bases and J lost 5, with 8 bases in between. CDR3: CASSSRAYGYTF. CDR3 DNA: TGTGCCAGCAGTTCCAGGGCGTATGGCTACACCTTC.

The genes are TRBV28 and TRBJ1-2, with TRBD1 as a possible D gene (5 bases). The ends were cut back, 3 bases at V and 4 bases at J, with 12 bases in the middle. The CDR3 is 14 amino acids. Per the germline V gene, CDR1 is MDHEN and CDR2 is SYDVKM. The CDR3 bases are TGTGCCAGCAGTTTTGGGCTGGGGACCTATGGCTACACCTTC. Its protein product is CASSFGLGTYGYTF.

The chain joins TRBV19 to TRBJ1-5, with 8 bases lining up with TRBD1. The CDR3 sequence is 12 residues long. Unmatched junction bases numbered 3, after V lost 9 bases and J lost 5 bases. In germline, CDR1 is LNHDA, CDR2 SQIVND (reference sequence). CDR3 loop: CASGTGYQPQHF. In DNA, the CDR3 is TGTGCCAGCGGGACAGGCTATCAGCCCCAGCATTTT.

The gene calls are TRBV10-3 and TRBJ2-3, with no clear D. The germline V gene has CDR1 ENHRY and CDR2 SYGVKD. The CDR3 has 15 amino acids. With 3 bases removed from V and 2 bases from J, the gap between germline ends came to 12 bases. CDR3: CAISDSAVTTDTQYF. DNA of the CDR3: TGTGCCATCAGTGATTCGGCGGTCACCACAGATACGCAGTATTTT.

The chain links TRBV28 to TRBJ1-6; 10 nucleotides line up with TRBD1. This CDR3 is 16 amino acids long. Germline loops: CDR1 MDHEN, CDR2 SYDVKM. V was clipped by 8 bases and J by 6 bases; unmatched bases: 10. The CDR3 here is CASVTEGQGVNSPLHF. The CDR3 DNA reads TGTGCCAGCGTAACTGAAGGACAGGGGGTTAATTCACCCCTCCACTTT.

The gene calls are TRBV4-2 and TRBJ2-1, with D perhaps given as TRBD1 or TRBD2 (5 bases each). This CDR3 has 16 residues. Trimming took 1 base from V and 4 from J, leaving 14 bases between them. Germline CDR1 LGHNA, CDR2 YNFKEQ. Here the CDR3 reads CASSQGGPYPYNEQFF. CDR3 coding DNA: TGTGCCAGCAGCCAAGGGGGACCCTACCCTTACAATGAGCAGTTCTTC.